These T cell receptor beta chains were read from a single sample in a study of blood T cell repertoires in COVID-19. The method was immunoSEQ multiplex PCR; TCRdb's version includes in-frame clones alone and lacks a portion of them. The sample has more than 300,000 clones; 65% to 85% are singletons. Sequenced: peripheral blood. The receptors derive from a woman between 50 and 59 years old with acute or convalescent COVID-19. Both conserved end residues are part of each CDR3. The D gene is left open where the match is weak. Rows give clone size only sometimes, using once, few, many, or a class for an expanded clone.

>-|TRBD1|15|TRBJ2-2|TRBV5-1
CASSLQGADTGELFF
TGCGCCAGCAGCCTCCAGGGGGCTGACACCGGGGAGCTGTTTTTT
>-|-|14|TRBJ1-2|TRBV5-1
CASSPTTENYGYTF
TGCGCCAGCAGCCCTACAACAGAGAACTATGGCTACACCTTC
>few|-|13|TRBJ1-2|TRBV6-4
CASSDRDSYGYTF
TGTGCCAGCAGTGACCGAGACAGCTATGGCTACACCTTC
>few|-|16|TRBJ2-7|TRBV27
CASSLVYGQGSYEQYF
TGTGCCAGCAGTTTAGTCTACGGGCAGGGATCCTACGAGCAGTACTTC
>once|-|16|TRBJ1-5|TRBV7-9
CASSFGGGQVPQPQHF
TGTGCCAGCAGCTTCGGGGGGGGGCAGGTTCCTCAGCCCCAGCATTTT
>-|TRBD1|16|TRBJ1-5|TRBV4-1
CASSQEGQGRNQPQHF
TGCGCCAGCAGCCAAGAAGGACAGGGCCGCAATCAGCCCCAGCATTTT
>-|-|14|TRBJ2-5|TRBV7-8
CASSRGLAPEPQYF
TGTGCCAGCAGCCGAGGTTTGGCCCCGGAGCCCCAGTACTTC
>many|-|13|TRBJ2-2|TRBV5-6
CASSPYPGGELFF
TGTGCCAGCAGCCCATACCCAGGCGGGGAGCTGTTTTTT
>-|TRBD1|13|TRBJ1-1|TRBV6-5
CASSRQGDPEAFF
TGTGCCAGCAGCCGACAGGGAGATCCTGAAGCTTTCTTT
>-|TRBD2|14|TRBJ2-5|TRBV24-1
CATSDPSAGETQYF
TGTGCCACCAGTGACCCTTCAGCGGGGGAGACCCAGTACTTC
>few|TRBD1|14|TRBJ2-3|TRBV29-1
CSVDPGQERDTQYF
TGCAGCGTGGACCCGGGACAGGAGAGAGATACGCAGTATTTT
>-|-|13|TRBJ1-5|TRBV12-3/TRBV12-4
CASSLSSNQPQHF
TGTGCCAGCAGTTTAAGCAGCAATCAGCCCCAGCATTTT
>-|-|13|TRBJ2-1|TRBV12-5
CASGLALDYEQFF
TGTGCTAGTGGTTTGGCCCTAGACTATGAGCAGTTCTTC
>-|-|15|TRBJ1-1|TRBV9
CASSPSWGGFTEAFF
TGTGCCAGCAGCCCGTCCTGGGGGGGGTTCACTGAAGCTTTCTTT
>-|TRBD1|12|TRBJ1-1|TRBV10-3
CATQGDDTEAFF
TGTGCCACGCAGGGGGACGACACTGAAGCTTTCTTT
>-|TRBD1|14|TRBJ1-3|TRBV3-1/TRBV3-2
CASSQVEGAFTIYF
TGTGCCAGCAGCCAAGTGGAGGGGGCCTTCACCATATATTTT
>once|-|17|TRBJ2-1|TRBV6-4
CASSDSAEASSYNEQFF
TGTGCCAGCAGTGACTCGGCGGAGGCGAGCTCCTACAATGAGCAGTTCTTC
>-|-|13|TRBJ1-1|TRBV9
CASSVRQYTEAFF
TGTGCCAGCAGCGTCAGACAGTACACTGAAGCTTTCTTT
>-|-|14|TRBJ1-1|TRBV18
CASSQGQGYTEAFF
TGTGCCAGCTCACAGGGCCAGGGCTACACTGAAGCTTTCTTT
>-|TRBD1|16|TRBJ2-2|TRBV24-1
CATSDFRRGSAGELFF
TGTGCCACCAGTGATTTTCGCAGGGGGTCCGCCGGGGAGCTGTTTTTT